This T cell receptor (beta chain) comes out of a study of Graves' ophthalmopathy and Graves' hyperthyroidism. Across the whole study: Stable hyperthyroidism meant no ophthalmopathy within 18 months of follow-up. Points from the study as a whole: A 13-signature model separated ophthalmopathy from stable hyperthyroidism, reaching 85% to 90% sensitivity and almost 82% specificity cross-validated. Blood also carried most expanded thyroid clonotypes exceeding 0.001 frequency.

The CDR3 consists of 15 residues. The ends were cut back, 5 bases at V and 4 bases at J, with 18 bases in the middle. Concerning this clonotype: Its target is not known.

Amplification targeted the TCR beta CDR3 regions, with RNA transcripts as the source material. First-round RT-PCR used HTBI primers; second-round multiplex PCR followed. TCRdb redid the calling of the multiplex PCR reads with MiXCR, one entry per CDR3 protein. The sample contains roughly 1.1 million distinct CDR3 sequences, about two fifths of which appear only once. The V and J genes are TRBV12-3 or TRBV12-4 and TRBJ2-7, with D perhaps TRBD1 or TRBD2 (5 bases each). The sample comprised peripheral blood or thyroid tissue (not recorded which). This TCR was sampled from an adult man with Graves' hyperthyroidism. The CDR3 loop reads CASSPLRGTAYEQYF. The CDR3, as DNA: TGTGCCAGCAGTCCGCTGAGAGGGACCGCTTACGAGCAGTACTTC.